These 12 T cell receptor beta chains share one sample of origin, sequenced in a study of blood T cell repertoires in COVID-19. Clones were sequenced by immunoSEQ multiplex PCR, and TCRdb holds only the in-frame ones, with some missing. Seen here are about 230,000 clones, roughly 83% observed once, and the top ten hold 2.5% to 3%. The sample taken for sequencing was peripheral blood. Receptor source: a woman in her 70s with active or convalescent COVID-19.

This clone is medium-sized by share. J is TRBJ1-1 and V is TRBV11-2, with no clear D. Germline lookup yields CDR1 SGHAT and CDR2 FQNNGV. This CDR3 has 11 residues. V was clipped by 9 bases and J by 1 base, with 6 bases between them. CDR3 residues: CARRENTEAFF. The CDR3 nucleotides read TGTGCCAGGAGGGAGAACACTGAAGCTTTCTTT.

V gene TRBV7-2 combines with J gene TRBJ1-5; possibly TRBD1 for D (6 bases). The CDR3 covers 15 residues. CDR1 is SGHTA, CDR2 FQGNSA, per germline. V was trimmed by 2 bases and J by 6 bases, leaving 14 bases between them. In DNA, the CDR3 is TGTGCCAGCAGCTTAAGGGGGGGCGGGAGTCAGCCCCAGCATTTT. The encoded protein is CASSLRGGGSQPQHF. Full variable domain (remainder filled in from reference TRBV7-2 and TRBJ1-5): GAGVSQSPSNKVTEKGKDVELRCDPISGHTALYWYRQSLGQGLEFLIYFQGNSAPDKSGLPSDRFSAERTGGSVSTLTIQRTQQEDSAVYLCASSLRGGGSQPQHFGDGTRLSIL.

This clone was counted only a few times. The chain is built from TRBV10-1 and TRBJ2-1; D call uncertain. CDR1 WNHNN and CDR2 SYGVQD come from the germline V gene (reference sequence). Trimming pared 2 bases from V and 2 bases from J, leaving 10 bases between. CDR3 length: 15 residues. In DNA, the CDR3 is TGCGCCAGCAGTGAGGCTCAGGTACCCTACAATGAGCAGTTCTTC. This codes for CASSEAQVPYNEQFF.

The chain is built from TRBV13 and TRBJ2-7, with 8 positions matching TRBD2. The J segment lost 0 bases and the V segment lost 1 base, leaving 5 bases of the junction unmatched. Germline loops: CDR1 PRHDT, CDR2 FYEKMQ (reference sequence). The CDR3 sequence is 16 residues long. CDR3 nucleotide sequence: TGTGCCAGCAGCTTAGCCCTAGCGGGTCCCTCCTACGAGCAGTACTTC. This encodes CASSLALAGPSYEQYF.

The V and J genes are TRBV2 and TRBJ1-1, with TRBD1 matching 9 bases. This CDR3 region has 15 residues. Per the germline V gene, CDR1 is SNHLY and CDR2 is FYNNEI. V gave up 6 bases and J gave up 0 bases; unmatched junction bases: 5. This chain's CDR3 is CASSLQGALNTEAFF. The CDR3 nucleotides are TGTGCCAGCAGCTTACAGGGGGCGTTGAACACTGAAGCTTTCTTT.

This clone was seen just once. The J gene is TRBJ1-2, the V gene TRBV5-1; no definite D call. The CDR3 extends over 13 amino acids. Trimming shortened V by 0 bases and J by 4 bases, and 7 bases separated the two germline ends. Germline CDR1 SGHRS, CDR2 YFSETQ. This CDR3 reads CASSLADSYGYTF. Here the CDR3 DNA reads TGCGCCAGCAGCTTGGCAGACTCCTATGGCTACACCTTC.

J is TRBJ2-3 and V is TRBV6-4, with 9 bases lining up with TRBD2. The CDR3 runs to 16 residues. Germline CDR1 is MRHNA and CDR2 is SNTAGT. Losses at the gene ends were 8 bases for V and 5 bases for J; bases not matched to a gene: 14. The CDR3 sequence is CASLSTLAGEGDTQYF. The CDR3 region has the DNA TGTGCCAGCCTTTCCACCTTAGCGGGAGAAGGAGATACGCAGTATTTT.

The chain links TRBV27 to TRBJ1-3; D ambiguous. CDR1 and CDR2 from the germline V gene are MNHEY and SMNVEV (reference sequence). V was trimmed by 5 bases and J by 0 bases, leaving 20 bases between them. The CDR3 covers 18 residues. The CDR3 sequence is CASSPTQRDAYSGNTIYF. The CDR3 DNA sequence: TGTGCCAGCAGTCCGACTCAGCGCGACGCTTACTCTGGAAACACCATATATTTT.

The chain joins TRBV28 to TRBJ2-7; 7 bases map to TRBD2. This CDR3 spans 13 amino acids. V was pared by 5 bases and J by 1 base, with 2 bases of the junction left unmatched. Germline loops: CDR1 MDHEN, CDR2 SYDVKM. CDR3 region: CASSGGGSYEQYF. As DNA, the CDR3 is TGTGCCAGCAGTGGGGGGGGATCCTACGAGCAGTACTTC.

The J gene is TRBJ2-5, the V gene TRBV27, with TRBD1 identical over 7 bases. Trimming took 7 bases from V and 3 from J; bases not matched to a gene: 11. The CDR3 length is 15 residues. Germline CDR1 reads MNHEY; CDR2 reads SMNVEV (reference sequence). DNA of the CDR3: TGTGCCAGCAAGTTTTGGTCCGGGACAGAAGAGACCCAGTACTTC. Protein product: CASKFWSGTEETQYF.

This chain connects TRBV18 to TRBJ1-5; D is unclear. V dropped 2 bases and J dropped 4 bases, with 9 bases sitting between them. The CDR3 has 14 residues. Germline V gene sequence: CDR1 KGHSH, CDR2 LQKENI. In nucleotides, the CDR3 is TGTGCCAGCTCACCAATAGAAGAGAATCAGCCCCAGCATTTT. It yields the protein CASSPIEENQPQHF.

This chain connects TRBV5-1 to TRBJ2-1; 8 bases align to TRBD2. Unmatched junction bases numbered 15, after V lost 3 bases and J lost 10 bases. The CDR3 spans 16 residues. Per germline, CDR1 SGHRS and CDR2 YFSETQ. The CDR3, as DNA: TGCGCCAGCAGCTCGGGGGGGACTAGGCCGAGTGGGGAGCAGTTCTTC. The encoded protein is CASSSGGTRPSGEQFF.